This entry lists 15 T cell receptor beta chains sequenced from one sample in a study of shared clonotypes between healthy human individuals. Only in-frame clones appear in the TCRdb table, and some are missing; sequencing was by immunoSEQ multiplex PCR. The data contain approximately 2.3 million clones, 85% to 95% of them singletons. The source material was naive CD4+ T cells from PBMCs. As to subset: CD45RA+ positively selected. These receptors were collected from a man aged 18-30 years in good health. Some clones in this sample may be carry-over from other donors' samples.

The V call is TRBV28, the J call TRBJ1-1, with D unresolved. The V gene lost 7 bases and the J gene lost 1 base, with 13 bases spanning the gap. Germline V lookup: CDR1 MDHEN, CDR2 SYDVKM. The CDR3 spans 14 residues. Here the CDR3 reads CASTLGRRNTEAFF. CDR3 sequence (DNA): TGTGCCAGCACCCTCGGACGGCGGAACACTGAAGCTTTCTTT. Supplemented by reference TRBV28 and TRBJ1-1, the full variable domain reads DVKVTQSSRYLVKRTGEKVFLECVQDMDHENMFWYRQDPGLGLRLIYFSYDVKMKEKGDIPEGYSVSREKKERFSLILESASTNQTSMYLCASTLGRRNTEAFFGQGTRLTVV.

The chain couples TRBV7-2 to TRBJ1-4; weak D call: TRBD1 (6 bases). Trimming left V 4 bases short and J 8 bases short, with 14 bases between. The CDR3 runs 14 residues. CDR1 SGHTA and CDR2 FQGNSA come from the germline V gene. The CDR3 protein is CASSSSGQFEKLFF. Here the CDR3 DNA reads TGTGCCAGCAGCTCTAGCGGACAGTTCGAAAAACTGTTTTTT.

This chain uses TRBV7-9 with TRBJ2-5, with D perhaps TRBD1 (6 bases). V was pared by 4 bases and J by 0 bases, with 12 bases between. The CDR3 is 15 amino acids. Per germline, CDR1 SEHNR and CDR2 FQNEAQ (reference sequence). The CDR3: CASSSAQGYQETQYF. The CDR3 DNA sequence: TGTGCCAGCAGCTCGGCACAGGGCTACCAAGAGACCCAGTACTTC. Full variable domain (missing parts from reference TRBV7-9 and TRBJ2-5): DTGVSQNPRHKITKRGQNVTFRCDPISEHNRLYWYRQTLGQGPEFLTYFQNEAQLEKSRLLSDRFSAERPKGSFSTLEIQRTEQGDSAMYLCASSSAQGYQETQYFGPGTRLLVL.

This clone occurred once. This chain uses TRBV7-2 with TRBJ2-2, with D perhaps TRBD1 or TRBD2 (5 bases each). This CDR3 spans 15 amino acids. Trimming shortened V by 3 bases and J by 4 bases, and 12 bases separated the two germline ends. Per the germline V gene, CDR1 is SGHTA and CDR2 is FQGNSA. In DNA form, the CDR3 reads TGTGCCAGCAGCTTGGGGGTCGCGGCCACCGGGGAGCTGTTTTTT. Protein: CASSLGVAATGELFF.

This chain links TRBV7-2 with TRBJ2-1, with D maybe TRBD1 (5 bases). The V gene lost 6 bases and the J gene lost 1 base, with 7 bases spanning the gap. The germline V gene encodes CDR1 SGHTA and CDR2 FQGNSA. The CDR3 is made up of 13 amino acids. CDR3 residues: CASRPGSYNEQFF. Here the CDR3 DNA reads TGTGCCAGCAGACCAGGGTCCTACAATGAGCAGTTCTTC.

This clone has just one count. The rearrangement joins TRBV30 to TRBJ2-1, with 8 bases lining up with TRBD2. J lost 6 bases, V lost 5 bases, and 9 bases had no gene match. The CDR3 length is 14 residues. Germline assignment: CDR1 GTSNPN and CDR2 SVGIG (reference sequence). The CDR3 loop is CAWGASGRRNEQFF. The CDR3, as DNA: TGTGCCTGGGGAGCTAGCGGGCGTCGCAATGAGCAGTTCTTC.

For the CDR3, the DNA is TGTGCCAGCAGCTTATTGACAGGGGGCTCCTACGAGCAGTACTTC. The encoded protein is CASSLLTGGSYEQYF. The genes are TRBV7-8 and TRBJ2-7; 9 bases are a match to TRBD1. The V and J ends lost 2 bases and 0 bases, in that order; junction bases with no gene match: 2. Germline V gene lookup returns CDR1 SGHVS and CDR2 FQNEAQ. The CDR3 runs to 15 residues.

The chain joins TRBV7-6 to TRBJ2-7, with 8 bases aligning to TRBD2. The CDR3 contains 17 residues. CDR1 and CDR2 (germline): SGHVS, FNYEAQ. V was pared by 5 bases and J by 1 base, with 13 bases of the junction left unmatched. The CDR3 loop is CASSPHPGTSGSYEQYF. The CDR3 DNA reads as TGTGCCAGCAGCCCCCATCCCGGTACTAGCGGTTCCTACGAGCAGTACTTC.

This chain links TRBV9 with TRBJ2-3; 13 nucleotides agree with TRBD2. Germline V CDR1 and CDR2: SGDLS, YYNGEE. The CDR3 runs 17 residues. Losses at the gene ends were 3 bases for V and 10 bases for J; bases not matched to a gene: 14. The CDR3 coding sequence is TGTGCCAGCAGCGCGCAAGTACTAGCGGGAGGGCGGGGTGCGCAGTATTTT. Translation: CASSAQVLAGGRGAQYF.

The genes are TRBV7-2 and TRBJ1-1; unclear D gene. CDR1 SGHTA and CDR2 FQGNSA come from the germline V gene. Trimming took 5 bases from V and 0 from J, leaving 10 bases between them. The CDR3 contains 14 residues. CDR3 coding DNA: TGTGCCAGCAGCCCACTCTTGATGAACACTGAAGCTTTCTTT. Translating gives CASSPLLMNTEAFF.

On this clone itself: Other DNA sequences within the sample encode an identical CDR3. The V gene is TRBV5-1, the J gene TRBJ2-5, with 8 bases matching TRBD1. The CDR3 length is 14 residues. V shed 1 base and J 4 bases; nucleotides not matched to a gene: 3. Germline V gene sequence: CDR1 SGHRS, CDR2 YFSETQ. CDR3 amino acids: CASSLLTGGETQYF. For the CDR3, the DNA is TGCGCCAGCAGCTTGCTTACAGGGGGAGAGACCCAGTACTTC.

CDR3 nucleotide sequence: TGTGCCAGTAGTGTGACAGGACTCTACAATGAGCAGTTCTTC. This encodes CASSVTGLYNEQFF. The chain couples TRBV19 to TRBJ2-1; D perhaps matches TRBD1 (6 bases). This CDR3 region has 14 residues. Trimming stripped 5 bases from V and 3 bases from J, with 11 bases between. Germline-derived CDR1 and CDR2 are LNHDA and SQIVND (reference sequence).

A few counts support this clone. J is TRBJ2-7 and V is TRBV10-1; a possible D gene is TRBD1 (6 bases). V was shortened by 7 bases and J by 4 bases, with 17 bases between the two germline ends. The CDR3 totals 14 residues. The germline V gene encodes CDR1 WNHNN and CDR2 SYGVQD (reference sequence). CDR3 bases: TGCGCCAGCATCCCGGACAGCCGACCATACGAGCAGTACTTC. Protein product: CASIPDSRPYEQYF.

This chain links TRBV5-1 with TRBJ1-2, with D possibly TRBD1 on 5 matching bases. V lost 5 bases and J lost 5, with 7 bases in between. The CDR3 consists of 11 residues. In germline, CDR1 is SGHRS, CDR2 YFSETQ. The CDR3 protein is CASRTEYGYTF. CDR3 bases: TGCGCCAGCAGGACAGAGTATGGCTACACCTTC. The full variable domain, in which reference TRBV5-1 and TRBJ1-2 provide the parts outside the CDR3, is KAGVTQTPRYLIKTRGQQVTLSCSPISGHRSVSWYQQTPGQGLQFLFEYFSETQRNKGNFPGRFSGRQFSNSRSEMNVSTLELGDSALYLCASRTEYGYTFGSGTRLTVV.

The V and J genes are TRBV5-1 and TRBJ2-5; D unclear. V was pared by 4 bases and J by 5 bases, with 18 bases between. Germline V gene data show CDR1 as SGHRS and CDR2 as YFSETQ. This CDR3 comprises 15 residues. CDR3 nucleotide sequence: TGCGCCAGCAGCCCGGGCCCTCTGGCCGCGGAGACCCAGTACTTC. It codes for CASSPGPLAAETQYF.